Following are 32 T cell receptor beta chains from one sample sequenced in a study of shared clonotypes between healthy human individuals. The repertoire was sequenced with immunoSEQ multiplex PCR; TCRdb's copy has only in-frame clones and lacks some. The sample lists about 560,000 clones; roughly 79% were seen once. Sequencing input: PBMCs. These receptors all come from a woman aged 40 to 49 in good health. Some clones in this sample may be carry-over from other donors' samples.

V usage is TRBV7-2 and J usage is TRBJ2-3; 10 bases fit TRBD2. Germline loops: CDR1 SGHTA, CDR2 FQGNSA. Trimming removed 5 bases from V and 4 bases from J; junction bases left unmatched: 6. The CDR3 loop spans 15 amino acids. The CDR3, as DNA: TGTGCCAGCAGCCGGCCCGGACTAGCGGCAGATACGCAGTATTTT. It translates to CASSRPGLAADTQYF.

V is TRBV5-1 and J is TRBJ2-3; TRBD2 aligns across 7 bases. Per the germline V gene, CDR1 is SGHRS and CDR2 is YFSETQ. The CDR3 contains 16 residues. J was trimmed by 2 bases and V by 4 bases; bases with no gene match: 10. In nucleotides, the CDR3 is TGCGCCAGCAGCCCCCCTAGCGGCACCTACACAGATACGCAGTATTTT. Protein: CASSPPSGTYTDTQYF.

As concerns this clone: This specimen includes other DNA sequences encoding the same CDR3. The chain is built from TRBV30 and TRBJ2-7; no firm D call. Trimming took 0 bases from V and 7 from J, leaving 7 bases between them. Germline CDR1 GTSNPN, CDR2 SVGIG (reference sequence). The CDR3 sequence is 11 residues long. The CDR3 nucleotides read TGTGCCTGGAGTGTAGGGCGGGAGCAGTACTTC. Its protein is CAWSVGREQYF.

This clone has a handful of counts. Germline is not matched at one junction end, which may reflect a read error. The same CDR3 can be traced to other DNA sequences in this sample. This chain links TRBV7-9 with TRBJ2-2, with 14 bases matching TRBD2. CDR3 length: 15 amino acids. The V gene's germline CDR1 is SEHNR and CDR2 FQNEAQ (reference sequence). CDR3 amino acids: CASGGLAGGTGELFF. The CDR3 DNA sequence: TGTGCCAGCGGTGGACTAGCGGGAGGCACCGGGGAGCTGTTCTTT.

V usage is TRBV10-3 and J usage is TRBJ1-4; 9 nucleotides line up with TRBD1. The CDR3 sequence is 15 residues long. The germline V gene encodes CDR1 ENHRY and CDR2 SYGVKD. The V gene end was trimmed by 2 bases and the J gene end by 7 bases; junction bases not matched to a gene: 5. CDR3 coding DNA: TGTGCCATCAGTGAGAGGACAGGGGTTCCTGAAAAACTGTTTTTT. It specifies CAISERTGVPEKLFF.

This clone was seen only a few times. The chain joins TRBV28 to TRBJ2-2; 8 bases agree with TRBD1. The J segment lost 3 bases and the V segment lost 7 bases, leaving 7 bases of the junction unmatched. Germline V gene data show CDR1 as MDHEN and CDR2 as SYDVKM. The CDR3 totals 15 residues. The CDR3, as DNA: TGTGCCAGCAACCGCCGGACAGGGCACACCGGGGAGCTGTTTTTT. It translates to CASNRRTGHTGELFF.

The gene calls are TRBV7-8 and TRBJ1-5; 7 bases map to TRBD1. V shed 3 bases and J 5 bases; nucleotides not matched to a gene: 4. CDR1 is SGHVS and CDR2 is FQNEAQ in the germline V gene. This CDR3 is built from 14 residues. The DNA of the CDR3 is TGTGCCAGCAGCTTTGACAGGGACTATCAGCCCCAGCATTTT. It yields the protein CASSFDRDYQPQHF.

The chain has TRBV23-1 and TRBJ2-5; D may be TRBD1 (6 bases). Being an ORF, TRBV23-1 has a function that is uncertain. The CDR3 is made up of 23 amino acids. V lost 3 bases and J lost 5, with 40 bases in between. CDR3 region: CASSHLMAFRPGHSGPRSETQYF. CDR3 nucleotides: TGCGCCAGCAGTCATCTAATGGCATTTCGACCGGGACATTCGGGTCCGCGGTCGGAGACCCAGTACTTC.

The rearrangement uses TRBV5-1 and TRBJ2-7; 8 positions agree with TRBD1. The CDR3 has 14 residues. J lost 0 bases, V lost 7 bases, and 6 bases had no gene match. Germline values: CDR1 SGHRS, CDR2 YFSETQ. The CDR3 protein is CASGTGTGSYEQYF. For the CDR3, the DNA is TGCGCCAGCGGCACCGGGACAGGCTCCTACGAGCAGTACTTC.

This sequence joins TRBV30 and TRBJ1-1; D is unresolved. CDR1 is GTSNPN and CDR2 is SVGIG in the germline V gene (reference sequence). This CDR3 is built from 12 residues. Trimming pared 2 bases from V and 4 bases from J, leaving 8 bases between. The CDR3 here is CAWSPTGTEAFF. CDR3 sequence (DNA): TGTGCCTGGAGTCCGACTGGCACTGAAGCTTTCTTT.

This clone was seen repeatedly, ten times or more. This sequence joins TRBV28 and TRBJ2-1; perhaps TRBD2 as D (5 bases). The germline V and J ends were trimmed by 4 bases and 9 bases, with 10 bases remaining between them. The CDR3 consists of 12 residues. From germline, CDR1 is MDHEN and CDR2 SYDVKM. CDR3 sequence reads: CASSSGLREQFF. The CDR3 DNA reads TGTGCCAGCAGTTCAGGACTGCGTGAGCAGTTCTTC.

The chain links TRBV6-1 to TRBJ1-4, with 8 positions matching TRBD1. Germline CDR1 reads MNHNS; CDR2 reads SASEGT. The ends lost 4 bases at V and 7 bases at J; junction bases unmatched: 5. The length of the CDR3 is 14 residues. The CDR3 region is CASSVQGGGEKLFF. In nucleotides, the CDR3 is TGTGCCAGCAGTGTACAGGGGGGGGGTGAAAAACTGTTTTTT.

The chain couples TRBV6-6 to TRBJ2-7; D not resolved. Trimming cost V 8 bases and J 3 bases, with 8 bases left between them. The CDR3 consists of 11 residues. Germline CDR1 MNHNY, CDR2 SVGAGI (reference sequence). The CDR3 DNA reads TGTGCCAGCTTGGGCAGCTACGAGCAGTACTTC. Translating it yields CASLGSYEQYF.

This chain joins TRBV7-9 and TRBJ2-7; no clear D. Germline loops: CDR1 SEHNR, CDR2 FQNEAQ (reference sequence). Trimming took 2 bases from V and 1 from J, leaving 12 bases between them. There are 15 residues in the CDR3. In nucleotides, the CDR3 is TGTGCCAGCAGCTTAACCGAGACATTTTCCTACGAGCAGTACTTC. Encoded protein: CASSLTETFSYEQYF.

The rearrangement joins TRBV28 to TRBJ2-1; 7 bases line up with TRBD2. There are 14 residues in the CDR3. CDR1 MDHEN and CDR2 SYDVKM come from the germline V gene. Trimming cost V 6 bases and J 8 bases; bases outside gene matches: 10. CDR3 loop: CASRPPGLGYEQFF. The DNA for the CDR3 is TGTGCCAGCAGGCCCCCTGGACTAGGTTATGAGCAGTTCTTC. Filled out from reference TRBV28 and TRBJ2-1, the complete variable domain reads DVKVTQSSRYLVKRTGEKVFLECVQDMDHENMFWYRQDPGLGLRLIYFSYDVKMKEKGDIPEGYSVSREKKERFSLILESASTNQTSMYLCASRPPGLGYEQFFGPGTRLTVL.

V is TRBV10-3 and J is TRBJ2-3, with TRBD2 identical over 14 bases. Trimming at V came to 6 bases and at J to 5 bases, leaving 1 base not matched to a gene. The CDR3 sequence is 14 residues long. CDR1 and CDR2 from the germline V gene are ENHRY and SYGVKD. The CDR3, as DNA: TGTGCCATCAGCGGACTAGCGGGAGGAGATACGCAGTATTTT. Translation: CAISGLAGGDTQYF.

This CDR3 reads CASSVGAGANVLTF. The CDR3 DNA reads TGTGCCAGCAGCGTAGGGGCTGGGGCCAACGTCCTGACTTTC. This chain connects TRBV9 to TRBJ2-6, with unresolved D. The length of the CDR3 is 14 residues. Germline assignment: CDR1 SGDLS and CDR2 YYNGEE. V shed 0 bases and J shed 2 bases, with 3 bases lying between them.

The chain combines TRBV28 with TRBJ2-3, with D perhaps TRBD2 (7 bases). V was cut by 1 base and J by 6 bases, with 20 bases left in between. CDR3 length: 17 amino acids. Per the germline V gene, CDR1 is MDHEN and CDR2 is SYDVKM. The CDR3 spells CASSLSGAGARGDTQYF. CDR3 coding DNA: TGTGCCAGCAGTTTATCCGGCGCGGGGGCCAGAGGGGATACGCAGTATTTT.

This clone was detected only a few times. The chain employs TRBV6-1 and TRBJ1-5, with D perhaps TRBD1 (5 bases). With 0 bases removed from V and 0 bases from J, the gap between germline ends came to 24 bases. The CDR3 runs 21 residues. Germline V CDR1 and CDR2: MNHNS, SASEGT. CDR3 in amino acids: CASSEAGASIIRGYSNQPQHF. The CDR3 DNA reads as TGTGCCAGCAGTGAAGCAGGGGCTAGTATAATCCGCGGATATAGCAATCAGCCCCAGCATTTT.

CDR3: CASSPQGTGGAYEQYF. CDR3 bases: TGTGCCAGCTCACCACAGGGAACCGGAGGAGCCTACGAGCAGTACTTC. The chain uses TRBV18 and TRBJ2-7; maybe TRBD2 (5 bases). The CDR3 contains 16 residues. The V gene lost 1 base and the J gene lost 2 bases, with 15 bases spanning the gap. Looked up from germline, CDR1 is KGHSH and CDR2 is LQKENI.

The chain recombines TRBV7-9 with TRBJ2-3, with D possibly TRBD2 on 6 matching bases. The germline V gene encodes CDR1 SEHNR and CDR2 FQNEAQ (reference sequence). This CDR3 comprises 13 residues. The V end was cut by 4 bases, the J end by 7 bases, with 12 bases between. In DNA, the CDR3 is TGTGCCAGCAGCTCCGGGGGTCGAAATACGCAGTATTTT. The encoded protein is CASSSGGRNTQYF.

The rearrangement links TRBV5-1 to TRBJ2-2, with D unclear. CDR1 is SGHRS and CDR2 is YFSETQ in the germline V gene. The CDR3 is 16 amino acids. The V gene lost 0 bases and the J gene lost 0 bases, with 9 bases spanning the gap. CDR3 nucleotide sequence: TGCGCCAGCAGCTTGGAGGGCCCGCCGAACACCGGGGAGCTGTTTTTT. Residues: CASSLEGPPNTGELFF.

The chain carries TRBV7-9 and TRBJ2-2, with 7 bases matching TRBD2. The V and J ends lost 4 bases and 3 bases, in that order; junction bases with no gene match: 8. CDR1 SEHNR and CDR2 FQNEAQ come from the germline V gene (reference sequence). This CDR3 spans 16 amino acids. The CDR3 bases are TGTGCCAGCAGCTCAGGCCAACTAGCGTACACCGGGGAGCTGTTTTTT. Its protein is CASSSGQLAYTGELFF.

The CDR3 spells CASSVGGSQPQHF. The CDR3 bases are TGTGCCAGCAGCGTAGGGGGCAGTCAGCCCCAGCATTTT. This chain joins TRBV9 and TRBJ1-5, with TRBD1 as a possible D gene (5 bases). Trimming removed 0 bases from V and 6 bases from J, with 7 bases in between. Germline assignment: CDR1 SGDLS and CDR2 YYNGEE. The CDR3 is 13 residues long. The variable domain in full, completed from reference TRBV9 and TRBJ1-5, reads DSGVTQTPKHLITATGQRVTLRCSPRSGDLSVYWYQQSLDQGLQFLIQYYNGEERAKGNILERFSAQQFPDLHSELNLSSLELGDSALYFCASSVGGSQPQHFGDGTRLSIL.

The gene calls are TRBV7-9 and TRBJ1-6; D call uncertain. Looked up from germline, CDR1 is SEHNR and CDR2 is FQNEAQ (reference sequence). CDR3 length: 13 amino acids. V was trimmed by 5 bases and J by 7 bases, leaving 9 bases between them. The CDR3 region has the DNA TGTGCCAGCAGCCGGACGGAGAATTCACCCCTCCACTTT. It specifies CASSRTENSPLHF.

This clone has only one observation. This chain joins TRBV15 and TRBJ1-5, with unresolved D. CDR3 size: 15 residues. Between the trimmed V and J ends, which lost 3 bases and 4 bases, there was a span of 13 bases. Per germline, CDR1 LNHNV and CDR2 YYDKDF (reference sequence). The CDR3: CATSSSGLRNQPQHF. CDR3 nucleotides: TGTGCCACCAGCAGCTCAGGCCTGCGGAATCAGCCCCAGCATTTT.

The chain links TRBV6-1 to TRBJ2-2; 8 nucleotides agree with TRBD1. This CDR3 spans 15 amino acids. The V gene end was trimmed by 4 bases and the J gene end by 5 bases; junction bases not matched to a gene: 6. Per germline, CDR1 MNHNS and CDR2 SASEGT. The CDR3 protein is CASSGRGLWTGELFF. CDR3 DNA: TGTGCCAGCAGTGGCAGGGGGCTTTGGACCGGGGAGCTGTTTTTT.

This rearrangement joins TRBV27 to TRBJ2-7, with D perhaps matching TRBD1 (5 bases). The CDR3 extends over 13 amino acids. The germline V gene encodes CDR1 MNHEY and CDR2 SMNVEV (reference sequence). The ends were cut back, 7 bases at V and 12 bases at J, with 22 bases in the middle. The CDR3 is CASKERAGHLLYF. The CDR3, as DNA: TGTGCCAGCAAGGAGCGCGCAGGACATCTACTGTACTTC.

The table lists this clone with a count of one. The chain recombines TRBV5-1 with TRBJ2-5; TRBD2 matches at 14 bases. This CDR3 is built from 16 residues. V was pared by 0 bases and J by 6 bases, with 4 bases of the junction left unmatched. Germline-derived CDR1 and CDR2 are SGHRS and YFSETQ. CDR3 amino acids: CASSLAGTSGRKTQYF. CDR3 in DNA: TGCGCCAGCAGCTTGGCCGGGACTAGCGGGAGAAAGACCCAGTACTTC.

The chain links TRBV7-9 to TRBJ2-1; tentatively, D is TRBD2 (5 bases). Trimming shortened V by 11 bases and J by 8 bases, and 13 bases separated the two germline ends. Germline CDR1 is SEHNR and CDR2 is FQNEAQ (reference sequence). The CDR3 is 11 residues long. The CDR3 protein is CAGERDYEQFF. The CDR3 DNA is TGTGCCGGGGAACGGGATTATGAGCAGTTCTTC.

V and J are TRBV28 and TRBJ1-5; D remains unclear. Looked up from germline, CDR1 is MDHEN and CDR2 is SYDVKM. Trimming shortened V by 1 base and J by 11 bases, and 9 bases separated the two germline ends. The CDR3 sequence is 12 residues long. CDR3 sequence: CASSLSRWAQHF. The CDR3, as DNA: TGTGCCAGCAGTTTATCCCGGTGGGCCCAGCATTTT.

This clone was recorded a few times. J is TRBJ1-5 and V is TRBV10-3; possibly TRBD1 for D (5 bases). Germline values: CDR1 ENHRY, CDR2 SYGVKD. The V end lost 2 bases, the J end lost 4 bases, and 9 bases lay between the germline ends. The CDR3 spans 14 residues. The CDR3 bases are TGTGCCATCAGTGAGGGTGACAGAAATCAGCCCCAGCATTTT. Encoded protein: CAISEGDRNQPQHF.